A single sample is the source of the 15 T cell receptor beta chains below, sequenced in a study of blood T cells in healthy people across ages. Using a J-beta primer mix together with a sample-barcoded 5' primer, a second PCR was run for roughly 6 to 12 cycles. TCRdb re-analysed the 5' RACE reads in MiXCR, keeping a single row per CDR3 protein. The sample consists of 850,000 to 1,000,000 distinct CDR3 sequences, about 48% of them appearing once. The sequencing sample was made of blood. The receptors stem from a man aged 25 to 45 in good health.

This chain uses TRBV27 with TRBJ1-6; possibly TRBD1 for D (6 bases). CDR1 is MNHEY and CDR2 is SMNVEV in the germline V gene (reference sequence). The CDR3 has 14 amino acids. V lost 7 bases and J lost 7, with 14 bases in between. The CDR3 DNA reads as TGTGCCAGCACACCTCGGGGGACAAATTCACCCCTCCACTTT. Amino acid sequence: CASTPRGTNSPLHF.

This clonotype was detected once. The chain is built from TRBV20-1 and TRBJ2-7; 11 bases are a match to TRBD1. This CDR3 has 15 residues. Trimming cost V 3 bases and J 6 bases; bases outside gene matches: 10. The germline gives CDR1 DFQATT, CDR2 SNEGSKA (reference sequence). CDR3 sequence: CSARAAGTGGSEQYF. CDR3 nucleotide sequence: TGCAGTGCTAGGGCGGCCGGGACAGGGGGAAGCGAGCAGTACTTC.

The V and J genes are TRBV11-2 and TRBJ2-5, with D perhaps assigned TRBD1 or TRBD2 (5 bases each). The J call is in doubt because the DNA end fits TRBJ2-7 better. The CDR3 runs 16 residues. From germline, CDR1 is SGHAT and CDR2 FQNNGV. Here the CDR3 DNA reads TGTGCCAGCAGCTTAAATCTGATCGGGGCTCCCTACGAGCAGTACTTC. The encoded protein is CASSLNLIGAPYEQYF.

This chain uses TRBV2 with TRBJ2-3; 9 nucleotides agree with TRBD2. The CDR3 is made up of 16 amino acids. J lost 5 bases, V lost 2 bases, and 8 bases had no gene match. Germline lookup yields CDR1 SNHLY and CDR2 FYNNEI. CDR3 sequence (DNA): TGTGCCAGCAGTGAAATTAGCGGGAGAAGTGAAGATACGCAGTATTTT. Protein sequence: CASSEISGRSEDTQYF.

This clonotype was observed a few times. The rearrangement joins TRBV6-2 or TRBV6-3 to TRBJ1-2; tentative D call: TRBD1 (6 bases). This CDR3 has 14 amino acids. Germline V gene lookup returns CDR1 MNHEY and CDR2 SVGEGT. Trimming removed 2 bases from V and 2 bases from J, with 9 bases in between. In nucleotides, the CDR3 is TGTGCCAGCAGTTACGGACAGACCAACTATGGCTACACCTTC. Translating gives CASSYGQTNYGYTF.

This sequence joins TRBV7-9 and TRBJ2-3; D unclear. Germline values: CDR1 SEHNR, CDR2 FQNEAQ (reference sequence). V dropped 5 bases and J dropped 1 base, with 13 bases sitting between them. The CDR3 covers 15 residues. The CDR3, as DNA: TGTGCCAGCAGCCTTTCAAGGTTGGGCACAGATACGCAGTATTTT. Protein: CASSLSRLGTDTQYF.

The V call is TRBV7-2, the J call TRBJ2-5; D is possibly TRBD1 or TRBD2 (5 bases each). The germline CDR1 and CDR2 sequences are SGHTA and FQGNSA. The CDR3 loop spans 16 amino acids. Trimming pared 1 base from V and 0 bases from J, leaving 12 bases between. The CDR3 loop reads CASSLDRGRYQETQYF. The CDR3 DNA reads as TGTGCCAGCAGCTTAGATAGGGGACGGTACCAAGAGACCCAGTACTTC. The whole variable domain, filled in from reference TRBV7-2 and TRBJ2-5, reads GAGVSQSPSNKVTEKGKDVELRCDPISGHTALYWYRQSLGQGLEFLIYFQGNSAPDKSGLPSDRFSAERTGGSVSTLTIQRTQQEDSAVYLCASSLDRGRYQETQYFGPGTRLLVL.

The V call is TRBV30, the J call TRBJ1-2; a weak D match, TRBD1 (6 bases). CDR3 length: 12 amino acids. Germline lookup yields CDR1 GTSNPN and CDR2 SVGIG (reference sequence). With 4 bases removed from V and 4 bases from J, the gap between germline ends came to 10 bases. The CDR3 DNA is TGTGCCTGGACTGGACAGTTCTATGGCTACACCTTC. As protein: CAWTGQFYGYTF.

About this clonotype itself: A much larger clone lies a single base off, so this may be a read error. This chain joins TRBV24-1 and TRBJ2-5, with 7 bases lining up with TRBD1. Trimming removed 4 bases from V and 5 bases from J; junction bases left unmatched: 12. The CDR3 covers 16 residues. Germline CDR1 reads KGHDR; CDR2 reads SFDVKD. CDR3 in DNA: TGTGCCACCAGTGAACGTCCCGACAGGGAGTGGGAGACCCAGTACTTC. Protein sequence: CATSERPDREWETQYF.

The chain has TRBV7-3 and TRBJ2-1; TRBD2 matches at 7 bases. The V segment lost 3 bases and the J segment 4 bases; nucleotides outside the gene matches: 15. The CDR3 covers 18 residues. Germline V CDR1 and CDR2: SGHTA, FQGTGA. The CDR3 nucleotides read TGTGCCAGCAGCTTTTATCCCTCAACGGGAGGCAAATACAATGAGCAGTTCTTC. Protein sequence: CASSFYPSTGGKYNEQFF. Drawing the rest from reference TRBV7-3 and TRBJ2-1, the complete variable domain is GAGVSQTPSNKVTEKGKYVELRCDPISGHTALYWYRQSLGQGPEFLIYFQGTGAADDSGLPNDRFFAVRPEGSVSTLKIQRTERGDSAVYLCASSFYPSTGGKYNEQFFGPGTRLTVL.

Remarks on this clonotype: One end of the junction varies from germline; a read error may be responsible. The chain carries TRBV24-1 and TRBJ2-1, with D perhaps matching TRBD2 (5 bases). Germline V lookup: CDR1 KGHDR, CDR2 SFDVKD. The CDR3 is made up of 16 amino acids. Here the CDR3 reads CATSDLEGVGYNELFF. CDR3 in DNA: TGTGCCACCAGTGATTTGGAGGGAGTGGGCTACAATGAGCTGTTCTTC.

This clonotype was seen many times. The chain joins TRBV29-1 to TRBJ2-5; D gene unclear. The V end was cut by 5 bases, the J end by 3 bases, with 13 bases between. CDR3 length equals 13 residues. Germline CDR1 is SQVTM and CDR2 is ANQGSEA. The CDR3 reads CSVRQFGEETQYF. The CDR3, as DNA: TGCAGCGTTCGGCAGTTCGGCGAAGAGACCCAGTACTTC.

The genes are TRBV6-5 and TRBJ2-7; possible D gene TRBD2, 5 bases. V lost 6 bases and J lost 7, with 10 bases in between. CDR1 MNHEY and CDR2 SVGAGI come from the germline V gene. The CDR3 runs to 11 residues. The CDR3 protein is CASRSGKEQYF. The CDR3, as DNA: TGTGCCAGCAGGTCCGGGAAAGAGCAGTACTTC.

This chain uses TRBV29-1 with TRBJ2-7; TRBD1 matches 10 bases. There are 13 residues in the CDR3. With V trimmed by 7 bases and J by 3 bases, 6 bases remained unmatched. Per germline, CDR1 SQVTM and CDR2 ANQGSEA. In nucleotides, the CDR3 is TGCAGCGGCGCGGACAGGGGGGTCTACGAGCAGTACTTC. The encoded protein is CSGADRGVYEQYF.

This clonotype was observed a handful of times. The genes are TRBV3-1 and TRBJ2-3, with 7 bases matching TRBD1. Trimming took 4 bases from V and 2 from J; bases not matched to a gene: 6. This CDR3 is built from 15 residues. Germline-derived CDR1 and CDR2 are LGHDT and YNNKEL (reference sequence). Here the CDR3 DNA reads TGTGCCAGCAGCCTCCGGGACAGCCCCACAGATACGCAGTATTTT. Its protein is CASSLRDSPTDTQYF.